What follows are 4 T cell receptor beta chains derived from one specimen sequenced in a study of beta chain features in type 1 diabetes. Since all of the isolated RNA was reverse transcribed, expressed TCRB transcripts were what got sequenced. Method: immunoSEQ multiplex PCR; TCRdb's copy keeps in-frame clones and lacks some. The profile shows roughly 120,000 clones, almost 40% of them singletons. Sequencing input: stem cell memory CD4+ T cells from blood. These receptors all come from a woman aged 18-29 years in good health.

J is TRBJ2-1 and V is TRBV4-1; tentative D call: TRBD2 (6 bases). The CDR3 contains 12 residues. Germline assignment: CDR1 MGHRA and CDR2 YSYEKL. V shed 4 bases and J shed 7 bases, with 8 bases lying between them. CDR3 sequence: CASSPGENEQFF. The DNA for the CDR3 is TGCGCCAGCAGCCCGGGGGAGAATGAGCAGTTCTTC.

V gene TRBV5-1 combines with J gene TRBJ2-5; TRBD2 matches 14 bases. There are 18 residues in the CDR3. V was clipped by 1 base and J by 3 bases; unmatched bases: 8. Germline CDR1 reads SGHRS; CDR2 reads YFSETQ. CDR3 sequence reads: CASSLRGGTSGREETQYF. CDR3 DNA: TGCGCCAGCAGCTTGAGGGGCGGGACTAGCGGGAGAGAAGAGACCCAGTACTTC.

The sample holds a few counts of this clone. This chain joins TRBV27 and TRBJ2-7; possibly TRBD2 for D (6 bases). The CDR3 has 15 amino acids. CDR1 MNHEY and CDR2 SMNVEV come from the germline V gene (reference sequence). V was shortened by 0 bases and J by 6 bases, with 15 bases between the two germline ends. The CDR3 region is CASSLSTGVGLEQYF. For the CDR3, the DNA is TGTGCCAGCAGTTTATCGACGGGAGTGGGGCTCGAGCAGTACTTC.

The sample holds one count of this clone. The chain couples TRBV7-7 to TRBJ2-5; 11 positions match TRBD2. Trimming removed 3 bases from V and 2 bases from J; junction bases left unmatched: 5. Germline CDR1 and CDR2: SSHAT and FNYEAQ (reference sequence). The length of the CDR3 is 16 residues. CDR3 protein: CASSFEIAGGQETQYF. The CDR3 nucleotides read TGTGCCAGCAGCTTTGAAATAGCGGGAGGGCAAGAGACCCAGTACTTC.